These T cell receptor beta chains were read from a single sample in a study of human T cells and chemical hapten exposure. Each CDR3 protein is one row after TCRdb ran MiXCR on the RACE reads. This table has about 380,000 distinct CDR3 sequences, about 5.1% appearing once. This sample comprised whole blood, obtained in connection with sensitization to the hapten diphenylcyclopropenone (DPC). The receptors derive from a woman in her 50s with alopecia areata. Some clones in this sample may be carry-over from other donors' samples. Each CDR3 is given with its conserved first and last residue. The D gene is left open where the match is weak. Size is omitted from some rows. Given values are once, few, many or a class for expanded clones.

clone size	V gene	D gene	J gene	CDR3 DNA	CDR3 protein
NA	TRBV9	NA	TRBJ2-3	TGTGCCAGCAGCGTAGAATTATTGCCAGATACGCAGTATTTT	CASSVELLPDTQYF
NA	TRBV12-3/TRBV12-4	TRBD1	TRBJ2-7	TGTGCCAGTAAAACTCTGGGACAGCCCTCCTACGAGCAGTACTTC	CASKTLGQPSYEQYF
many	TRBV7-8	NA	TRBJ2-3	TGTGCCAGCAGCTCGGAGGAGGCGCAGTATTTT	CASSSEEAQYF
many	TRBV5-1	NA	TRBJ1-4	TGCGCCAGCAGCACGGGGGGAAGGAAGGATGAAAAACTGTTTTTT	CASSTGGRKDEKLFF
few	TRBV6-2/TRBV6-3	TRBD1	TRBJ1-5	TGTGCCAGCAGTTACGGGACAGGGGTTCAACAGCCCCAGCATTTT	CASSYGTGVQQPQHF
many	TRBV10-2	NA	TRBJ2-1	TGCGCCAGCAGTGTGGCGGGGACCTCCTACAATGAGCAGTTCTTC	CASSVAGTSYNEQFF
NA	TRBV12-3/TRBV12-4	NA	TRBJ2-7	TGTGCCAGCAGTTTACTTATTCTGGGTAGCTCCTACGAGCAGTACTTC	CASSLLILGSSYEQYF
many	TRBV3-1	NA	TRBJ2-7	TGTGCCAGCAGCCAAGAAGGTGGGAGAAGGTACGAGCAGTACTTC	CASSQEGGRRYEQYF
NA	TRBV21-1	NA	TRBJ1-5	TGTGCCAGCAGCAAAGGTAATGAGTATAGCAATCAGCCCCAGCATTTT	CASSKGNEYSNQPQHF
NA	TRBV13	TRBD1	TRBJ2-3	TGTGCCAGCAGCTTGACAGGGGGCGAACGTACGCAGTATTTT	CASSLTGGERTQYF
many	TRBV3-1	TRBD1	TRBJ2-7	TGTGCCAGCAGCCAGACCGGGACAGGGGCGGCCGCCGAGCAGTACTTC	CASSQTGTGAAAEQYF
few	TRBV27	NA	TRBJ1-6	TGTGCCAGCAGTCAAGCTAAATTAAATAATTCACCCCTCCACTTT	CASSQAKLNNSPLHF
many	TRBV9	NA	TRBJ1-5	TGTGCCAGCAGCGTAGGGGGTTCGGGGAATCAGCCCCAGCATTTT	CASSVGGSGNQPQHF
NA	TRBV5-6	NA	TRBJ1-4	TGTGCCAGCCGCGGTGGAGCGAATGAAAAACTGTTTTTT	CASRGGANEKLFF
many	TRBV29-1	TRBD2	TRBJ2-1	TGCAGCGCCCATGGGACTAGCGGATACTCCTACAATGAGCAGTTCTTC	CSAHGTSGYSYNEQFF
NA	TRBV20-1	TRBD1	TRBJ2-1	TGCAGTGCCGACCCGACAGGGGGCTACAATGAGCAGTTCTTC	CSADPTGGYNEQFF
many	TRBV6-5	NA	TRBJ2-2	TGTGCCAGCAGTTACAGGCAGCGCCCGAACACCGGGGAGCTGTTTTTT	CASSYRQRPNTGELFF
many	TRBV4-3	TRBD1	TRBJ1-1	TGCGCCAGCAAAGGACAGGGGGCGACTGAAGCTTTCTTT	CASKGQGATEAFF
many	TRBV12-3/TRBV12-4	TRBD2	TRBJ2-5	TGTGCCAGCAGTTTTCGAGCGCGGGGGCAAGAGACCCAGTACTTC	CASSFRARGQETQYF
many	TRBV9	NA	TRBJ1-5	TGTGCCAGCAGCGAAGGTGAGGGTTCGATCTCGCCCCAGCATTTT	CASSEGEGSISPQHF
NA	TRBV3-1	NA	TRBJ2-7	TGTGCCAGCAGCCAGTTGGCGGGTTCAGGCGAGCAGTACTTC	CASSQLAGSGEQYF
many	TRBV11-2	NA	TRBJ1-5	TGTGCCAGCAGCTTAGATCCAGGGACTCAGCCCCAGCATTTT	CASSLDPGTQPQHF
few	TRBV4-1	NA	TRBJ2-4	TGCGCCAGCAGCCAAGACGCAAACATTCAGTACTTC	CASSQDANIQYF
many	TRBV7-9	NA	TRBJ2-4	TGTGCCAGCAGCGTAGGGACGGAAAAGCTAGCCAAAAACATTCAGTACTTC	CASSVGTEKLAKNIQYF
NA	TRBV2	NA	TRBJ2-2	TGTGCCAGCAGCCCGGGACGCCAAAACACCGGGGAGCTGTTTTTT	CASSPGRQNTGELFF
many	TRBV6-2/TRBV6-3	TRBD2	TRBJ2-7	TGTGCCAGCAGTTACATGGCGGGAGGGTACGAGCAGTACTTC	CASSYMAGGYEQYF
few	TRBV30	NA	TRBJ2-1	TGTGCCTGGAGTATGGACAAGTACAATGAGCAGTTCTTC	CAWSMDKYNEQFF
many	TRBV3-1	NA	TRBJ1-2	TGTGCCAGCAGCCAAGTGGGCCAGCTTGGCTACACCTTC	CASSQVGQLGYTF
many	TRBV5-1	TRBD2	TRBJ2-5	TGCGCCAGCGCGACGGGGGGTCAAGAGACCCAGTACTTC	CASATGGQETQYF
NA	TRBV10-3	TRBD1	TRBJ1-5	TGTGCCATCAGTGACAGGGGACAGGGGCTCAATCAGCCCCAGCATTTT	CAISDRGQGLNQPQHF
NA	TRBV9	NA	TRBJ1-1	TGTGCCAGCAGCGTAGAGGGGTCGCACACTGAAGCTTTCTTT	CASSVEGSHTEAFF
few	TRBV12-3/TRBV12-4	TRBD1	TRBJ2-1	TGTGCCAGCAGTTTAGTGGGACAGGAAGGCTACAATGAGCAGTTCTTC	CASSLVGQEGYNEQFF
few	TRBV15	NA	TRBJ1-1	TGTGCCACCAGCAGAGATCACTTTGAAGCTTTCTTT	CATSRDHFEAFF
many	TRBV7-8	TRBD2	TRBJ2-7	TGTGCCAGCAGCTCGGGAGGAGTAGCCGCCGAGCAGTACTTC	CASSSGGVAAEQYF
many	TRBV7-2	TRBD1	TRBJ2-7	TGTGCCAGCAGCTACGGGACAGGGTCGGGCGAGCAGTACTTC	CASSYGTGSGEQYF
many	TRBV6-5	NA	TRBJ1-1	TGTGCCAGCAGCTACGGGCCGCGAGGCGCTGAAGCTTTCTTT	CASSYGPRGAEAFF
NA	TRBV9	NA	TRBJ2-7	TGTGCCAGCAGCGTACGCCCAGGGGTCTCCTACGAGCAGTACTTC	CASSVRPGVSYEQYF
few	TRBV7-8	TRBD2	TRBJ2-1	TGTGCCAGCAGCCAGACTAGCGCCCCCTACAATGAGCAGTTCTTC	CASSQTSAPYNEQFF
NA	TRBV28	NA	TRBJ2-7	TGTGCCAGCAGTTCCGCTCGACAGGGAGGCGAGCAGTACTTC	CASSSARQGGEQYF
many	TRBV7-6	TRBD2	TRBJ2-1	TGTGCCAGCAGCTTATTGTCAGCGGGGGCATCCAATGAGCAGTTCTTC	CASSLLSAGASNEQFF
many	TRBV28	NA	TRBJ2-1	TGTGCCAGCAGGCGAACCGGGGGCATTAATGAGCAGTTCTTC	CASRRTGGINEQFF
NA	TRBV5-4	NA	TRBJ2-2	TGTGCCAGCCTCCAGGGATTAGGGACCGGGGAGCTGTTTTTT	CASLQGLGTGELFF
many	TRBV7-8	NA	TRBJ2-5	TGTGCCAGCAGCTTATCTAGCCCAGAGACCCAGTACTTC	CASSLSSPETQYF
NA	TRBV19	TRBD1	TRBJ2-1	TGTGCCAGTAGTGGGGAAAGGGGGCTTATCATCAGGCAGTTCTTC	CASSGERGLIIRQFF
many	TRBV29-1	TRBD2	TRBJ2-1	TGCAGCGCGATACTAGCGGAATCCTACAATGAGCAGTTCTTC	CSAILAESYNEQFF
many	TRBV7-2	TRBD1	TRBJ1-4	TGTGCCAGCAGCTCCAGAACAGGGGCCCCTGAAAAACTGTTTTTT	CASSSRTGAPEKLFF
few	TRBV6-2/TRBV6-3	NA	TRBJ1-2	TGTGCCAGCAGTCGGGGACCGGACATATGGGGCTACACCTTC	CASSRGPDIWGYTF
many	TRBV4-3	TRBD2	TRBJ2-5	TGCGCCAGCAGCCAAGATTTGGTAGCGGGTTTCCAAGAGACCCAGTACTTC	CASSQDLVAGFQETQYF